This T cell receptor beta chain was documented in a study of blood T cells in healthy people across ages. Study-wide points: Across the age range, TCR beta diversity per million T cells fell in a roughly linear way.

As regards this clonotype: Its matching antigen is unknown.

For the second PCR, which ran for 7 to 11 cycles, a sample-barcoded 5' primer and a J-beta primer mix were used. TCRdb reanalysed the 5' RACE reads using MiXCR and keeps one entry per CDR3 protein. The sample comprises approximately 800,000 distinct CDR3 sequences, roughly 35% of which are singletons, and 10% to 15% rests with the top ten. V shed 7 bases and J 5 bases; nucleotides not matched to a gene: 13. The CDR3 consists of 15 residues. The TCR comes from a man aged 18 to 29 in good health. The chain is built from TRBV12-3 or TRBV12-4 and TRBJ1-2; TRBD1 matches 7 bases. Sequenced input: blood. CDR3 region: CASTAGETGNYGYTF. In nucleotides, the CDR3 is TGTGCCAGCACTGCGGGAGAGACAGGGAATTATGGCTACACCTTC.